This T cell receptor (beta chain) was found in a study of blood T cell repertoires in COVID-19 (dated by TCRdb to the early 2020s). Regarding the research as a whole: Samples covering the acute and convalescent phases of COVID-19 were provided by collaborators in the United States, Italy and Spain. The repertoires were released in a freely available public database meant as a resource for research on the immune response to SARS-CoV-2. Samples came from the ongoing ImmuneRACE study (first 160 participants) plus 1,254 subjects from 6 global collaborators. A de-identified subject ID, COVID-19 status, age in years and sex were almost always included in the sample metadata. Deeply sampled blood TCRbeta repertoires from subjects exposed to, actively infected with, or recovered from COVID-19 were included in the dataset. Where available, HLA class I and class II types were obtained from metadata supplied by the sample provider rather than from assay-based typing. The prospective study material was composed of cDNA or gDNA derived from T cells, B-cell-depleted T cells, or PBMCs. Findings and caveats that apply to the study as a whole: Clinical and demographic metadata were provided uncurated, with the amount varying by source and participant.

TCRbeta CDR3 regions were amplified from genomic DNA using the immunoSEQ Assay, a bias-controlled multiplex PCR. For the original study's pipeline: Within the assay, amplification of reference gene primers was used to estimate how many nucleated cells each sample contained. Sequence reads were collapsed and filtered to measure the absolute abundance of every unique TCRbeta CDR3 rearrangement. For each sample, productive Simpson clonality was calculated by taking the square root of Simpson's diversity index across productive rearrangements. TCRdb retrieved this table from immuneACCESS and kept in-frame rearrangements only. Not all clones are present; in checked studies, unresolved V genes account for under half, and no reason is known for the remainder. The V and J calls and clone size are taken from that table; D and trimming were inferred from the DNA. The sample table shows around 130,000 clones, and roughly 72% are seen once. The ten largest make up less than 14% of the sample.

The CDR3 has 13 amino acids, counting the end cysteine and phenylalanine. The kept DNA is CDR3 alone, 39 bases in frame from the first base. According to the germline V gene (reference sequence), CDR1 reads MNHEY and CDR2 reads SMNVEV. V is shortened by 5 bases, J by 1 base, and the region joining them spans 7 bases. Of note for this clone: No cognate antigen has been identified for it. Base qualities are not recorded, but no much larger clone differs from it by a single base.

Whole blood was collected in K2EDTA tubes by collaborating institutions according to the institutions' own protocols. For TCRbeta analysis, collaborator samples were shipped as frozen whole blood, as isolated PBMCs, or as DNA extracted from either sample type. Here the chain combines TRBV27 and TRBJ2-3; the D gene cannot be resolved reliably. The sequencing input was peripheral blood. This sequence originates from a human donor in a cohort sampled during active COVID-19. The DNA is as follows: TGTGCCAGCAGTGATCGGGGCACAGATACGCAGTATTTT. Its translation reads: CASSDRGTDTQYF.